These T cell receptor beta chains were read from a single sample in a study of Ad26.COV2.S vaccination and SARS-CoV-2 variants. Profiling relied on immunoSEQ multiplex PCR, and the TCRdb table lists in-frame clones only, not all of them. The profile covers more than 300,000 clones, with around 83% appearing a single time and around 1.9% taken by the ten largest. Source: peripheral blood, taken in a trial of Ad26.COV2.S vaccine versus placebo. These receptors were obtained from a person aged 18-65 years who received the Ad26.COV2.S COVID-19 vaccine or a placebo. The CDR3 runs from the conserved cysteine through the conserved F or W. The order of the fields is V gene, clone size, CDR3 length, J gene, D gene, CDR3 protein, CDR3 DNA. The D gene is left open where the match is weak. The size of a clone is reported for some rows only, either as once, few or many, or as a class for expanded clones.

>TRBV18|.|20|TRBJ1-1|.
CASSPPRRDFGAKMNTEAFF
TGTGCCAGCTCACCACCCCGGCGGGACTTCGGGGCAAAAATGAACACTGAAGCTTTCTTT
>TRBV7-2|.|14|TRBJ1-3|.
CASSLESGGNTIYF
TGTGCCAGCAGCTTAGAGTCAGGGGGAAACACCATATATTTT
>TRBV29-1|.|14|TRBJ1-3|.
CSVSPERQRNTIYF
TGCAGCGTTTCACCGGAGCGACAGAGAAACACCATATATTTT
>TRBV4-2|.|16|TRBJ2-1|.
CASSPRGRQTYNEQFF
TGTGCCAGCAGCCCCCGCGGGCGGCAAACCTACAATGAGCAGTTCTTC
>TRBV4-1|.|14|TRBJ1-1|.
CASSQGEGISEAFF
TGCGCCAGCAGCCAAGGCGAGGGTATAAGTGAAGCTTTCTTT
>TRBV25-1|.|14|TRBJ1-2|.
CASSEPFGDYGYTF
TGTGCCAGCAGTGAACCTTTCGGGGACTATGGCTACACCTTC
>TRBV30|.|15|TRBJ1-5|TRBD1
CAWSYRGLYNQPQHF
TGTGCCTGGAGTTACAGGGGGCTGTACAATCAGCCCCAGCATTTT
>TRBV11-3|.|12|TRBJ1-1|.
CASSFSGEKAFF
TGTGCCAGCAGCTTTTCGGGGGAGAAAGCTTTCTTT
>TRBV7-2|once|16|TRBJ2-1|.
CASSLAAGAGSHEQFF
TGTGCCAGCAGCTTAGCCGCGGGGGCCGGGTCCCATGAGCAGTTCTTC
>TRBV15|.|11|TRBJ2-2|.
CATSDPGELFF
TGTGCCACCAGCGATCCCGGGGAGCTGTTTTTT
>TRBV5-6|.|15|TRBJ2-7|TRBD1
CASSPTGGRPYEQYF
TGTGCCAGCAGCCCTACAGGGGGCCGCCCCTACGAGCAGTACTTC
>TRBV7-2|.|18|TRBJ1-4|.
CASTPGPGEGLSNEKLFF
TGTGCCAGCACCCCAGGGCCCGGTGAGGGGCTTTCTAATGAAAAACTGTTTTTT
>TRBV19|.|11|TRBJ1-1|.
CASSIATEAFF
TGTGCCAGTAGTATCGCCACTGAAGCTTTCTTT
>TRBV19|.|15|TRBJ1-2|TRBD1
CASRDRPADFYGYTF
TGTGCCAGTAGGGACAGGCCGGCGGATTTTTATGGCTACACCTTC
>TRBV7-9|.|11|TRBJ1-5|.
CASSPGSPQHF
TGTGCCAGCAGCCCCGGATCGCCCCAGCATTTT
>TRBV30|.|13|TRBJ2-7|TRBD1
CAGGQGTTYEQYF
TGTGCCGGAGGACAGGGAACAACCTACGAGCAGTACTTC
>TRBV7-6|.|15|TRBJ1-2|.
CASSQSPGTVYGYTF
TGTGCCAGCAGCCAGAGCCCCGGGACGGTATATGGCTACACCTTC
>TRBV15|.|11|TRBJ1-1|.
CATSRATEAFF
TGTGCCACCAGCAGGGCCACTGAAGCTTTCTTT
>TRBV5-1|.|12|TRBJ1-1|.
CASRTGNTEAFF
TGCGCCAGCAGGACAGGAAACACTGAAGCTTTCTTT
>TRBV5-4|.|15|TRBJ2-5|.
CASSLSSNREETQYF
TGTGCCAGCAGCTTGTCCAGTAATAGGGAAGAGACCCAGTACTTC
>TRBV7-2|.|17|TRBJ2-7|.
CASSDKQTLERSYEQYF
TGTGCCAGCAGCGACAAACAGACTTTAGAGAGATCCTACGAGCAGTACTTC
>TRBV2|.|15|TRBJ2-3|TRBD1
CASTPDRGSTDTQYF
TGTGCCAGCACCCCCGACAGGGGTAGCACAGATACGCAGTATTTT
>TRBV6-2/TRBV6-3|.|16|TRBJ1-6|.
CASSQDRTSYNSPLHF
TGTGCCAGCAGCCAAGACAGGACTTCCTATAATTCACCCCTCCACTTT
>TRBV5-1|once|13|TRBJ1-1|.
CASSPTANTEAFF
TGCGCCAGCAGCCCAACAGCGAACACTGAAGCTTTCTTT
>TRBV6-5|.|15|TRBJ1-5|.
CASSPRGRVNQPQHF
TGTGCCAGCAGTCCCCGAGGCCGGGTCAATCAGCCCCAGCATTTT
>TRBV25-1|.|14|TRBJ2-3|.
CASAEMWGTDTQYF
TGTGCCAGCGCCGAGATGTGGGGCACAGATACGCAGTATTTT
>TRBV7-2|.|14|TRBJ2-5|.
CASSGGNVGETQYF
TGTGCCAGCAGCGGGGGCAACGTGGGAGAGACCCAGTACTTC
>TRBV15|.|17|TRBJ1-1|TRBD1
CATSRDRQGRLNTEAFF
TGTGCCACCAGCAGGGACCGACAGGGACGTTTGAACACTGAAGCTTTCTTT
>TRBV5-1|.|14|TRBJ2-5|.
CASSSGLREETQYF
TGCGCCAGCAGCTCGGGACTCAGGGAAGAGACCCAGTACTTC
>TRBV7-2|once|15|TRBJ2-3|TRBD2
CASSLKQRGRDTQYF
TGTGCCAGCAGCTTAAAACAGCGGGGGAGGGATACGCAGTATTTT
>TRBV15|once|14|TRBJ1-4|.
CATGLKGSNEKLFF
TGTGCCACGGGTCTTAAGGGATCTAATGAAAAACTGTTTTTT
>TRBV4-2|.|15|TRBJ2-5|TRBD1
CASSPRDRTQETQYF
TGTGCCAGCAGCCCCCGGGACAGGACCCAAGAGACCCAGTACTTC
>TRBV5-4|once|15|TRBJ2-1|.
CASSPTAAEPNEQFF
TGTGCCAGCAGCCCCACTGCGGCGGAACCCAATGAGCAGTTCTTC
>TRBV5-5|few|15|TRBJ2-3|.
CASSLADRSTDTQYF
TGTGCCAGCAGCTTAGCGGACCGTAGCACAGATACGCAGTATTTT
>TRBV11-2|.|17|TRBJ1-4|.
CASSGPPGQATNEKLFF
TGTGCCAGCAGCGGACCGCCGGGGCAGGCAACTAATGAAAAACTGTTTTTT
>TRBV5-1|.|14|TRBJ1-3|.
CASSGGGSGNTIYF
TGCGCCAGCAGTGGAGGGGGCTCTGGAAACACCATATATTTT
>TRBV6-4|.|15|TRBJ2-2|.
CASSDSTVNTGELFF
TGTGCCAGCAGTGACTCAACGGTAAACACCGGGGAGCTGTTTTTT
>TRBV9|.|14|TRBJ2-1|.
CASSGMQHNNEQFF
TGTGCCAGCAGCGGTATGCAGCATAACAATGAGCAGTTCTTC
>TRBV7-8|.|16|TRBJ1-3|.
CASSLAGRTSGNTIYF
TGTGCCAGCAGCTTGGCAGGACGGACCTCTGGAAACACCATATATTTT